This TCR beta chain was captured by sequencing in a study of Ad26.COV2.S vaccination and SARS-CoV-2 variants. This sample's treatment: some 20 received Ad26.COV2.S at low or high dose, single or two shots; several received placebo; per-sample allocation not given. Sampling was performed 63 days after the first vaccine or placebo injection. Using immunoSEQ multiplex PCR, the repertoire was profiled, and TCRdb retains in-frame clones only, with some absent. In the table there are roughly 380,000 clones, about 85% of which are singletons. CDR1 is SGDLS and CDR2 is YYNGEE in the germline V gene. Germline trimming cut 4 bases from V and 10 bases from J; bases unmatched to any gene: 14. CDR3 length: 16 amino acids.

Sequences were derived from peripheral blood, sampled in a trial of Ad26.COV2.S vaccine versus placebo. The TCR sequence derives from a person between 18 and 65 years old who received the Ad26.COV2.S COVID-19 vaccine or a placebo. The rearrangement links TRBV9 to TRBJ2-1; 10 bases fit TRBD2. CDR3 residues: CASSTLAGTTILEQFF. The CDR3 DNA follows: TGTGCCAGCAGCACACTAGCGGGAACGACAATTTTGGAGCAGTTCTTC.